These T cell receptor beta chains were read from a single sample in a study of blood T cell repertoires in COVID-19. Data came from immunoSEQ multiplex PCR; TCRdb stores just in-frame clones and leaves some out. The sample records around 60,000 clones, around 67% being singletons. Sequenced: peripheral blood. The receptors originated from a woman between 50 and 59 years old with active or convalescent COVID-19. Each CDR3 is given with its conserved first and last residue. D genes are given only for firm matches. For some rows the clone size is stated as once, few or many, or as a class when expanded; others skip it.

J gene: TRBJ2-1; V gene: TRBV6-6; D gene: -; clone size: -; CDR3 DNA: TGTGCCAGCAGTTACTCGCTGGGAGTGGACAATGAGCAGTTCTTC; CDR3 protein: CASSYSLGVDNEQFF
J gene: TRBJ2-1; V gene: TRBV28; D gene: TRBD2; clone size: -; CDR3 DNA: TGTGCCAGCAGTTTATTTGCGGGGGGCGCAAACAATGAGCAGTTCTTC; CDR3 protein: CASSLFAGGANNEQFF
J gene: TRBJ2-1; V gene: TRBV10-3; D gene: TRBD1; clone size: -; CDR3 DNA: TGTGCCATCAGTGAGTCGGACGGGACAGGGGTCACGGGTGAGCAGTTCTTC; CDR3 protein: CAISESDGTGVTGEQFF
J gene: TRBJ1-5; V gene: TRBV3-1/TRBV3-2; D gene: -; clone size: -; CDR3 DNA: TGTGCCAGCAGCCAAGCGGGGGGGGTAGATCAGCCCCAGCATTTT; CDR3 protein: CASSQAGGVDQPQHF
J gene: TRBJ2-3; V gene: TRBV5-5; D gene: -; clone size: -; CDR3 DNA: TGTGCCAGCAGCGCCTTTGAGTCACGCACAGATACGCAGTATTTT; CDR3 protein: CASSAFESRTDTQYF
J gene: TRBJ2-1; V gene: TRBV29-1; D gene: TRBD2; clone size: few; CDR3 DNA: TGCAGCGTGGGGGGCGGGAGGGCGCATGAGCAGTTCTTC; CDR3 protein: CSVGGGRAHEQFF
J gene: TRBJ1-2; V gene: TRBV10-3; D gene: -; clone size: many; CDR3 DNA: TGTGCTTCGGGGGGCGGACGGTATGGCTACACCTTC; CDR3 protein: CASGGGRYGYTF
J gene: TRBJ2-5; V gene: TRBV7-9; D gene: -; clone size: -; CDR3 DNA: TGTGCCAGCAGCAGCGGAGGAGGGGGCGGAGAGACCCAGTACTTC; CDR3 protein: CASSSGGGGGETQYF
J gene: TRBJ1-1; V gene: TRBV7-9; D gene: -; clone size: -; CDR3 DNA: TGTGCCAGCAGCTTAAGGGGGTACACTGAAGCTTTCTTT; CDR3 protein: CASSLRGYTEAFF
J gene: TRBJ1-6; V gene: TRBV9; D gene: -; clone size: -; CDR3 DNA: TGTGCCAGCAGCGGGACACGAAATTCACCCCTCCACTTT; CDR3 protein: CASSGTRNSPLHF
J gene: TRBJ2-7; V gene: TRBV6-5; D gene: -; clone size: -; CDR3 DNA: TGTGCCAGCAGTTCAGGCTGGACAGAGAATTACGAGCAGTACTTC; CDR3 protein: CASSSGWTENYEQYF
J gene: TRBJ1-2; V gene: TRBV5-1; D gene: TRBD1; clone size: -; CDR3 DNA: TGCGCCAGCAGCCGTCTAATGGGACAGGGGGAGACCGGCTACACCTTC; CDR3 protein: CASSRLMGQGETGYTF
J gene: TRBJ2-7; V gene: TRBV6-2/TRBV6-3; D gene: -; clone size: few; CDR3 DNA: TGTGCCAGCAGTCACGGACTTACTTACGAGCAGTACTTC; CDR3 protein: CASSHGLTYEQYF
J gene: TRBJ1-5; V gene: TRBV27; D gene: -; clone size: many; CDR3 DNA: TGTGCCAGCAGTTTATCGGCAGGACAAGGGTCCAATCAGCCCCAGCATTTT; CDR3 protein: CASSLSAGQGSNQPQHF
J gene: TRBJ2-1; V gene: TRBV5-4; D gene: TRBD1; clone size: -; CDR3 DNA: TGTGCCAGCAGCGGCCGGGACAGAGTCTACAATGAGCAGTTCTTC; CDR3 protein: CASSGRDRVYNEQFF
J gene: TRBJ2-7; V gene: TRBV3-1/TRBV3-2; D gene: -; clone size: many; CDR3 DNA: TGTGCCAGCGGCGGCAGGACTATTTACGAGCAGTACTTC; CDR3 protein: CASGGRTIYEQYF
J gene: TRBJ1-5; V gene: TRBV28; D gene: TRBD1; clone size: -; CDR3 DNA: TGTGCCAGCAGTCCCCGGACAGGGGTAGGCAATCAGCCCCAGCATTTT; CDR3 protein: CASSPRTGVGNQPQHF
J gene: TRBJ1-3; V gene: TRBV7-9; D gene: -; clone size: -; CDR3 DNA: TGTGCCAGCAGCCTACCCGACACAAACACCATATATTTT; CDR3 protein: CASSLPDTNTIYF
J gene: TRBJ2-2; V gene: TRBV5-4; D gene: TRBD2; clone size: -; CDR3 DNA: TGTGCCAGCAGCTTGTTTGGCGGGAGGGCCCAGGGGAACACCGGGGAGCTGTTTTTT; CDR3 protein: CASSLFGGRAQGNTGELFF
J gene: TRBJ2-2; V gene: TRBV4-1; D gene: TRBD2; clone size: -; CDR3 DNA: TGCGCCAGCAGCCAAGGACTAGCGGGTTCTACGAACACCGGGGAGCTGTTTTTT; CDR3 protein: CASSQGLAGSTNTGELFF
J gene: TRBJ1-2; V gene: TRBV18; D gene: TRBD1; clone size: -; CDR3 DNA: TGTGCCAGCTCACCAACCGGGACAGATGGCTACACCTTC; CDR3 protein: CASSPTGTDGYTF
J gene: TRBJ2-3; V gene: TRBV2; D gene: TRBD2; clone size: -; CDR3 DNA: TGTGCCAGCAGTGAGGGACTAGGTGGAGATACGCAGTATTTT; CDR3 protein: CASSEGLGGDTQYF
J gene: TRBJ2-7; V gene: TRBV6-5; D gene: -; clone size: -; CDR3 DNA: TGTGCCAGCGCCCGAACAGCTATTTACGAGCAGTACTTC; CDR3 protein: CASARTAIYEQYF
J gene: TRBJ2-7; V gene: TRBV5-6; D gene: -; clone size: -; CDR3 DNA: TGTGCCAGCAGCTTGGCCGGCGCGGGGGCGGGCTACGAGCAGTACTTC; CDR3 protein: CASSLAGAGAGYEQYF
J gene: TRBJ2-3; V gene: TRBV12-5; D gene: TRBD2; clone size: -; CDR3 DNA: TGTGCTAGTGGTCACGGACTAGCGGGCGGATATACGGGGTATTTT; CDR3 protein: CASGHGLAGGYTGYF
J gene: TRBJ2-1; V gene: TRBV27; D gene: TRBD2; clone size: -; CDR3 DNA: TGTGCCAGCTCCCCGTTAGCGGGATTTTACAATGAGCAGTTCTTC; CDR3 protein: CASSPLAGFYNEQFF
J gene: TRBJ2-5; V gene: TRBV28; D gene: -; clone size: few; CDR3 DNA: TGTGCCAGCAGTGCCCTATGGGACTTGGGGGGGACCCAGTACTTC; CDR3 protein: CASSALWDLGGTQYF
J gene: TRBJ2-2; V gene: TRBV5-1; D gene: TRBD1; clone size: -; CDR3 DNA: TGCGCCAGCAGCTTGGCCGACAGGGGGCACACCGGGGAGCTGTTTTTT; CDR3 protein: CASSLADRGHTGELFF
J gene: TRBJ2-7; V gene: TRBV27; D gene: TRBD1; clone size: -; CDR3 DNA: TGTGCCAGGGGGGACAGGGGCTCCTACGAGCAGTACTTC; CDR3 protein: CARGDRGSYEQYF
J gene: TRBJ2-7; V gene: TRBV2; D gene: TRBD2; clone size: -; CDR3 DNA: TGTGCCAGCCAGGGAGGGTGGCTGGCCTCCTACGAGCAGTACTTC; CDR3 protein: CASQGGWLASYEQYF
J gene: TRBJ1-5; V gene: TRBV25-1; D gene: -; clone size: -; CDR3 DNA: TGTGCCAGCAGTGAATGGGGAGTCGATCAGCCCCAGCATTTT; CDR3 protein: CASSEWGVDQPQHF
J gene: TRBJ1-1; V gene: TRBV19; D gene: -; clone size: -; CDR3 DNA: TGTGCCAGTAGTACCAGGGCTTTGAACACTGAAGCTTTCTTT; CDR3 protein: CASSTRALNTEAFF
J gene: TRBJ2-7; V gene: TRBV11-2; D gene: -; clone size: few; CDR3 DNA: TGTGCCAGCAGCTACTCCTTCTCCTACGAGCAGTACTTC; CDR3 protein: CASSYSFSYEQYF
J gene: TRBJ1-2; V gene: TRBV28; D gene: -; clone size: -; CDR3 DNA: TGTGCCAGCAGTTTAAGAGACTATGGCTACACCTTC; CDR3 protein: CASSLRDYGYTF
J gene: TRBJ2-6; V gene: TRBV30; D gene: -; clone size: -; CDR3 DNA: TGTGCCTGGAGTGCGGTCTCTGGGGCCAACGTCCTGACTTTC; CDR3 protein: CAWSAVSGANVLTF
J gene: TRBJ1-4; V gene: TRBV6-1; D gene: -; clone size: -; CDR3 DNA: TGTGCCAGCAGTGAATTAGCAACTAATGAAAAACTGTTTTTT; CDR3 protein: CASSELATNEKLFF
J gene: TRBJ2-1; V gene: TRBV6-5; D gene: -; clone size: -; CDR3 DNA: TGTGCCAGCAGTTACTCGAAAACGACTGGTTACAATGAGCAGTTCTTC; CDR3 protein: CASSYSKTTGYNEQFF
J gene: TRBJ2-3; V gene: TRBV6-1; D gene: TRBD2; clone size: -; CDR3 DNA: TGTGCCAGCAGTGGGCCACGGACTAGCGGCGTCACAGATACGCAGTATTTT; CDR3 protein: CASSGPRTSGVTDTQYF
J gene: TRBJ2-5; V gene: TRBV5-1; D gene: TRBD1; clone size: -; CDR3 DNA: TGCGCCAGCAGTAGGGACAGTGCCGAATACCAAGAGACCCAGTACTTC; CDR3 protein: CASSRDSAEYQETQYF